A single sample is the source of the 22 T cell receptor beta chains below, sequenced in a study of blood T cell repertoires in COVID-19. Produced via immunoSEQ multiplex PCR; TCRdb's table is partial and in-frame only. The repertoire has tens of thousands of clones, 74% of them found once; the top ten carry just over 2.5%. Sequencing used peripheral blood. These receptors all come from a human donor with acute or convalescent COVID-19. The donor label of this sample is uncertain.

CDR3 loop: CASSGPSRDDIQYF. The CDR3 DNA reads as TGTGCCAGCAGCGGACCCTCGAGGGATGACATTCAGTACTTC. The V call is TRBV5-6, the J call TRBJ2-4; D perhaps matches TRBD2 (5 bases). Deletions cut 4 bases from V and 8 bases from J, with 16 bases between. The CDR3 runs 14 residues. Germline lookup yields CDR1 SGHDT and CDR2 YYEEEE.

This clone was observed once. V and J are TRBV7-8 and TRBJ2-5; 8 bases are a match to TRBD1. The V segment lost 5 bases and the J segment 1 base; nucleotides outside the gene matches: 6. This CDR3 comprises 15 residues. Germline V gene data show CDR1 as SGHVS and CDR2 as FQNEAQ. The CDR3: CASSPRTGRQETQYF. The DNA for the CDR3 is TGTGCCAGCAGCCCCAGGACAGGGCGCCAAGAGACCCAGTACTTC.

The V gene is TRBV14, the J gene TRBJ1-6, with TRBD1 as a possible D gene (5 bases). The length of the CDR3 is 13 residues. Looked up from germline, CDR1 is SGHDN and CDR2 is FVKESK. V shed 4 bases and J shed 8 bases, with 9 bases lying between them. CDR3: CASSPGGYSPLHF. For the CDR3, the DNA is TGTGCCAGCAGCCCGGGGGGATATTCACCCCTCCACTTT. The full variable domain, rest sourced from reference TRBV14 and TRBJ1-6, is EAGVTQFPSHSVIEKGQTVTLRCDPISGHDNLYWYRRVMGKEIKFLLHFVKESKQDESGMPNNRFLAERTGGTYSTLKVQPAELEDSGVYFCASSPGGYSPLHFGNGTRLTVT.

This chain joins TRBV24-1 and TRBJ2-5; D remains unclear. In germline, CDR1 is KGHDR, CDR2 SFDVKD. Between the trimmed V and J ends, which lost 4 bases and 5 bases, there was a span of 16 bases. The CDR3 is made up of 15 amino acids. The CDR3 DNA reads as TGTGCCACCAGTGACCGTGCCGGGTCTCGGGAGACCCAGTACTTC. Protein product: CATSDRAGSRETQYF.

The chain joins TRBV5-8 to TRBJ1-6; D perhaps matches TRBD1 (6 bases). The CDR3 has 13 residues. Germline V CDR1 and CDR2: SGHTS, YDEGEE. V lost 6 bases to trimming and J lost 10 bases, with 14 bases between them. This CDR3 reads CASTPQGVSPLHF. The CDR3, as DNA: TGTGCCAGCACCCCACAGGGCGTCTCACCCCTCCACTTT.

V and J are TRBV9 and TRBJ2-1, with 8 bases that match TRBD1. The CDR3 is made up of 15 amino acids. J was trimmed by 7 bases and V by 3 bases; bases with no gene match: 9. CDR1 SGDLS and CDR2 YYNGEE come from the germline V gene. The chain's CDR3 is CASSGRTGWSNEQFF. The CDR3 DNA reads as TGTGCCAGCAGCGGGAGGACAGGGTGGAGTAATGAGCAGTTCTTC.

CDR3 residues: CASRRRDRTDTQYF. The CDR3, as DNA: TGCGCCAGCAGGAGACGGGATCGCACAGATACGCAGTATTTT. The rearrangement joins TRBV5-1 to TRBJ2-3; possibly TRBD2 for D (5 bases). CDR3 size: 14 residues. The ends were cut back, 5 bases at V and 1 base at J, with 11 bases in the middle. Per germline, CDR1 SGHRS and CDR2 YFSETQ.

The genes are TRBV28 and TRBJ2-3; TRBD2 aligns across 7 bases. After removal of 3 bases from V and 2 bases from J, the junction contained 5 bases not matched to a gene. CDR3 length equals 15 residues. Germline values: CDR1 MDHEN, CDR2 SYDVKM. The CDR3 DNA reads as TGTGCCAGCAGTTTCACGGGGGGTATCACAGATACGCAGTATTTT. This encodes CASSFTGGITDTQYF.

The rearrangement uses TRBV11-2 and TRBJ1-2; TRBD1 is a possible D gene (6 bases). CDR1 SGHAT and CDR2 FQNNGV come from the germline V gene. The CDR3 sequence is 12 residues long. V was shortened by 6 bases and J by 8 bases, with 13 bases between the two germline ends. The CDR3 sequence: CASRRTGSGYTF. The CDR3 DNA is TGTGCCAGCAGACGAACAGGGTCCGGCTACACCTTC.

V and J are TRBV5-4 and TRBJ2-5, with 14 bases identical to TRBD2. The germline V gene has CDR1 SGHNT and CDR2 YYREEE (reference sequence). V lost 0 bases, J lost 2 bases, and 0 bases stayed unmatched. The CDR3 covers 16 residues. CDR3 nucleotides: TGTGCCAGCAGCTTGGGGACTAGCGGGGGGCAAGAGACCCAGTACTTC. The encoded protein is CASSLGTSGGQETQYF.

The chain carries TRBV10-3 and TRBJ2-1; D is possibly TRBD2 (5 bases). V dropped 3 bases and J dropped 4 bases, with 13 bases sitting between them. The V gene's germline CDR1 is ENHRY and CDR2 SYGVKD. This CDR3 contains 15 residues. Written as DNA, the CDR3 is TGTGCCATCAGTGATTCTAGCAGTCCTTACAATGAGCAGTTCTTC. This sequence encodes CAISDSSSPYNEQFF.

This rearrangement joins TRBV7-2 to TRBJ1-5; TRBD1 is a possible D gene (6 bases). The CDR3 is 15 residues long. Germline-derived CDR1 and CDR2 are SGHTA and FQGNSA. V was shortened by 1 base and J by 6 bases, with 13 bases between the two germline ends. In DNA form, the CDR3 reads TGTGCCAGCAGCTTAGTGGCAGGGGCAGGTCAGCCCCAGCATTTT. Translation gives CASSLVAGAGQPQHF.

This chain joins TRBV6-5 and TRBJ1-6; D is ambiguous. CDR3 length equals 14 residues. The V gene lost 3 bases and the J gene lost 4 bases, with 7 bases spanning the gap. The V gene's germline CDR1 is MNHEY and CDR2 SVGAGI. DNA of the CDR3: TGTGCCAGCAGTTATCAACAGTATAATTCACCCCTCCACTTT. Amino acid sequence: CASSYQQYNSPLHF.

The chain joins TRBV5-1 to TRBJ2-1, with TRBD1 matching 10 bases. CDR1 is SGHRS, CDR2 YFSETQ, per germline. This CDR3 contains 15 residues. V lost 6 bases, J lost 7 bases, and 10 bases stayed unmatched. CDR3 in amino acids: CASNSQTGGGNEQFF. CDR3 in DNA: TGCGCCAGCAACTCCCAGACAGGGGGCGGGAATGAGCAGTTCTTC.

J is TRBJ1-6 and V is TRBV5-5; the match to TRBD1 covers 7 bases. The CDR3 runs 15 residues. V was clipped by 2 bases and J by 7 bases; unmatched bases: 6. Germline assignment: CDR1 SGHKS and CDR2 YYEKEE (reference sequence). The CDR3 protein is CASSFEGAGNSPLHF. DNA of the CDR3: TGTGCCAGCAGCTTCGAGGGGGCGGGAAATTCACCCCTCCACTTT.

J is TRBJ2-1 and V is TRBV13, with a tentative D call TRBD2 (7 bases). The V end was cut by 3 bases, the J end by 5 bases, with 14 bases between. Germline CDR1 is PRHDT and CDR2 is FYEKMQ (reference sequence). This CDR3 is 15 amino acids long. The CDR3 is CASSFRGAGHNEQFF. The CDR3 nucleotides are TGTGCCAGCAGCTTCCGGGGGGCCGGGCACAATGAGCAGTTCTTC.

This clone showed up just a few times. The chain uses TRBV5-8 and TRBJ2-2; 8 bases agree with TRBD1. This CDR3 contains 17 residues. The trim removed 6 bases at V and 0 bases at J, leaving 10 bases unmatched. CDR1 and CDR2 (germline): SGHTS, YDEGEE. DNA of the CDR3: TGTGCCAGCACCATACAGGGGGGCGCCGCGAACACCGGGGAGCTGTTTTTT. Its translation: CASTIQGGAANTGELFF.

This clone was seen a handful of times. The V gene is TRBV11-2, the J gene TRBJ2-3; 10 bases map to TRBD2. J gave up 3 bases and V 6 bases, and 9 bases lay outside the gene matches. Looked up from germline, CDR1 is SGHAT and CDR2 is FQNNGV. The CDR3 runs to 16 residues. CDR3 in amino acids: CASRPIAGGLTDTQYF. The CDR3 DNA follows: TGTGCCAGCAGACCGATAGCGGGGGGTTTGACAGATACGCAGTATTTT.

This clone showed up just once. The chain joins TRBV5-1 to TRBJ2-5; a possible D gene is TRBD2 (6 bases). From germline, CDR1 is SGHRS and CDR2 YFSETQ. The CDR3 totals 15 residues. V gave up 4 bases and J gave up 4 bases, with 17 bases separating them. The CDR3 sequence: CASSGRGQTAETQYF. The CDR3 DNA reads TGCGCCAGCAGCGGGCGGGGCCAGACCGCAGAGACCCAGTACTTC.

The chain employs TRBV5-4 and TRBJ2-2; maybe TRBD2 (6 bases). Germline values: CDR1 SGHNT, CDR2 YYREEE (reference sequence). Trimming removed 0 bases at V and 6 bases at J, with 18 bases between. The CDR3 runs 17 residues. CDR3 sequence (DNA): TGTGCCAGCAGCTTGGCCGGATTGGGGGGTTGGTCCGGGGAGCTGTTTTTT. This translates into CASSLAGLGGWSGELFF.

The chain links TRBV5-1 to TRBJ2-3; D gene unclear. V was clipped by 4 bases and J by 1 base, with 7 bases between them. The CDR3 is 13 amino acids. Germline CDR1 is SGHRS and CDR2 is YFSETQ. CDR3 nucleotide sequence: TGCGCCAGCAGCCTTGGAGGCACAGATACGCAGTATTTT. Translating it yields CASSLGGTDTQYF.

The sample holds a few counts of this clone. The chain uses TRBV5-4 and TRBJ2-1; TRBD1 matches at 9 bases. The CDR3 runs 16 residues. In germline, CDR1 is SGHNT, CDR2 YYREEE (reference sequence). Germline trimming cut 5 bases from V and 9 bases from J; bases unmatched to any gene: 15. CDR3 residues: CASSFAPGQGGSEQFF. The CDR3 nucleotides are TGTGCCAGCAGTTTTGCGCCGGGACAGGGAGGGAGTGAGCAGTTCTTC.